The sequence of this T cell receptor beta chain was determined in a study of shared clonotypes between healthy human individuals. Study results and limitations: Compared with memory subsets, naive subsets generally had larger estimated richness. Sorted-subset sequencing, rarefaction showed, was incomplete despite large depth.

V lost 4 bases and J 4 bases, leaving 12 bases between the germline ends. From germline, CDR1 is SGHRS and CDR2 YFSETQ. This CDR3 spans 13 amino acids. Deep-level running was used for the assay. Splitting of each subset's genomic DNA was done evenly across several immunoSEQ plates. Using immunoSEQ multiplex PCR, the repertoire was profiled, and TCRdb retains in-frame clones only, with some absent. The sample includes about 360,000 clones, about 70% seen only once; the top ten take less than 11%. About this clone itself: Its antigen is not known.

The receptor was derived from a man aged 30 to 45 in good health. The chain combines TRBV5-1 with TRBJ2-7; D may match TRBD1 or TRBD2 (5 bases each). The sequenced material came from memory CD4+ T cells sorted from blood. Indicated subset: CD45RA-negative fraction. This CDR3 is CASSDPGRYEQYF. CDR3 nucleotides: TGCGCCAGCAGCGATCCGGGGCGATACGAGCAGTACTTC.